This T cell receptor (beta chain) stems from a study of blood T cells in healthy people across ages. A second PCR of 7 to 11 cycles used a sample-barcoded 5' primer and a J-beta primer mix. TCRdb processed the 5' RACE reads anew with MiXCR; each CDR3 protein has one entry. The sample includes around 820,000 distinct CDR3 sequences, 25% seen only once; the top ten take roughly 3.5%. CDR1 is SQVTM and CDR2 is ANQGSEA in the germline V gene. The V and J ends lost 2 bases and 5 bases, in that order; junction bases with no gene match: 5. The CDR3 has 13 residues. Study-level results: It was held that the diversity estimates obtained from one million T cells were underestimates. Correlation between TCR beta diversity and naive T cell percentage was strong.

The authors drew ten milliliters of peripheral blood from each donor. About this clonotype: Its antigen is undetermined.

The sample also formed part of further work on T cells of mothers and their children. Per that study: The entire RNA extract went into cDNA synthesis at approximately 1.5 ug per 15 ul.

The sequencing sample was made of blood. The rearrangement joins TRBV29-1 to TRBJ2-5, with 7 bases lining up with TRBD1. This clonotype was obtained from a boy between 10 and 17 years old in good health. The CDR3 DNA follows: TGCAGCGTTGAAAGGGACAGACGGGAGACCCAGTACTTC. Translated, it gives CSVERDRRETQYF. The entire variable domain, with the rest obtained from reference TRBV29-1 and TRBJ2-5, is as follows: SAVISQKPSRDICQRGTSLTIQCQVDSQVTMMFWYRQQPGQSLTLIATANQGSEATYESGFVIDKFPISRPNLTFSTLTVSNMSPEDSSIYLCSVERDRRETQYFGPGTRLLVL.